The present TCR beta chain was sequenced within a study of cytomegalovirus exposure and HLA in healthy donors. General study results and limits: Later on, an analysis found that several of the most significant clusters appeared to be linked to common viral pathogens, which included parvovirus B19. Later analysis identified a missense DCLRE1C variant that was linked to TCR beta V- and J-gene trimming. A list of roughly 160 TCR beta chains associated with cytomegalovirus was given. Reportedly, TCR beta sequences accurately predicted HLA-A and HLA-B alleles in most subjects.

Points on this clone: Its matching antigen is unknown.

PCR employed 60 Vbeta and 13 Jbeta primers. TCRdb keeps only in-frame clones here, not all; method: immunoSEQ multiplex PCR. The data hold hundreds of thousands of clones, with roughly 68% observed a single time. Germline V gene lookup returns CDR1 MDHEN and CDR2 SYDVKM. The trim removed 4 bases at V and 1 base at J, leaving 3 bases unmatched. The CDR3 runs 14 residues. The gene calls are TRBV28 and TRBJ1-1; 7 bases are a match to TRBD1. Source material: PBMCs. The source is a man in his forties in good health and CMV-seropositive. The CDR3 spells CASSSHRGNTEAFF. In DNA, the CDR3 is TGTGCCAGCAGTTCCCACAGGGGGAACACTGAAGCTTTCTTT.